This note documents a single TCR beta chain sequence. What it recognizes is unknown. This entry comes from a study of cytomegalovirus exposure and HLA in healthy donors. The PCR was carried out with 60 Vbeta primers and 13 Jbeta primers. The method was immunoSEQ multiplex PCR; TCRdb's version includes in-frame clones alone and lacks a portion of them. The sample has 77,000 or so clones, about 71% seen once. Germline assignment: CDR1 SGDLS and CDR2 YYNGEE. There are 16 residues in the CDR3. V was pared by 0 bases and J by 0 bases, with 12 bases between. General study points: CMV serostatus was the sole immune exposure data available. In presence/absence analyses, roughly uniform sequencing depth across donors was assumed.

This TCR derives from a woman aged 40 to 50 in good health and CMV-seronegative. The chain carries TRBV9 and TRBJ1-2; D may be TRBD1 (6 bases). The sequencing sample was made of PBMCs. The CDR3 region is CASSVVTGPANYGYTF. In DNA, the CDR3 is TGTGCCAGCAGCGTAGTTACAGGGCCAGCTAACTATGGCTACACCTTC.